This record concerns one T cell receptor (beta chain) sequence. This clonotype occurred a few times. Its antigen has not been determined. The record has no base qualities; no much larger clone is one base away. Libraries were built with RT-PCR. The instrument was an Illumina HiSeq 2500. TCRdb itself trimmed the public reads at Q25 with fastp, ran MiXCR and retained productive beta chains. Every CDR3 protein is listed once, alongside the most common genes and DNA of its rows. The sample yields 300,000 to 350,000 distinct CDR3 sequences; approximately 23% were counted once. The ten top clones hold around a tenth of the sample. This specimen comes from a study of response to subunit inactivated influenza vaccine (dated by TCRdb to 2016 to 2018). Background for the entire study: To follow how T cells responded to a trivalent subunit inactivated influenza vaccine, the researchers relied on deep quantitative profiling of the T cell receptor repertoire.

CDR1 and CDR2 (SEHNR, FQNEAQ) derive from the germline V gene (reference sequence). At the junction V is shortened by 8 bases and J by 0 bases; bases outside the gene matches: 10. From cysteine to phenylalanine, the CDR3 is 17 amino acids long. The retained sequence is limited to the CDR3, 51 bases, with the frame set at the first base. General conclusions and limits of the study: It was suggested by the authors that each seasonal influenza vaccination may recruit only a limited number of new T cells.

The specimen was PBMCs from blood, collected 21 months after vaccination. The TCR comes from a man between 50 and 69 years old who received an inactivated influenza vaccine. Donor details come from another sample of the same person, matched by shared clones. The V and J segments used are TRBV7-9 and TRBJ1-1, with 12 junctional bases fitting TRBD1. The CDR3 reads CASQGQGAAGMNTEAFF. The nucleotide sequence reads TGTGCCAGCCAGGGACAGGGGGCAGCAGGGATGAACACTGAAGCTTTCTTT.